The source of this TCR beta chain is a study of shared clonotypes between healthy human individuals. Background on the study: Per donor, three plates held CD4 naive cells, three held CD4 memory, two held CD8 naive and one held CD8 memory. Findings and caveats of the study: Between four donors, naive CD4 clonotypes were shared at a level of about 5%. An anticipated effect of sequencing depth on clonotype sharing among donors was recognized.

Using immunoSEQ multiplex PCR, the repertoire was profiled, and TCRdb retains in-frame clones only, with some absent. Among 1,100,000 or so clones listed, 70% to 80% were seen once. Note on this clone: Its cognate antigen is unknown.

This CDR3 comprises 12 residues. Germline values: CDR1 MDHEN, CDR2 SYDVKM. V was cut by 7 bases and J by 9 bases, with 13 bases left in between. The study separated CD4+ cells into CD45RA+ naive and CD45RA-negative memory subsets. What was sequenced was memory CD4+ T cells from PBMCs. Subset: CD45RA-negative fraction. This chain connects TRBV28 to TRBJ1-5; D uncertain. The source of this sequence is a man in his late teens or twenties in good health. Some clones in this sample may be carry-over from other donors' samples. CDR3 region: CASTSRWGPQHF. CDR3 bases: TGTGCCAGCACCTCTCGGTGGGGGCCCCAGCATTTT. The whole variable domain, filled in from reference TRBV28 and TRBJ1-5, reads DVKVTQSSRYLVKRTGEKVFLECVQDMDHENMFWYRQDPGLGLRLIYFSYDVKMKEKGDIPEGYSVSREKKERFSLILESASTNQTSMYLCASTSRWGPQHFGDGTRLSIL.